Listed below are T cell receptor beta chains from one sample, sequenced in a study of tumor-infiltrating lymphocytes in primary liver carcinoma. TCRdb reanalysed the multiplex PCR reads using MiXCR and keeps one entry per CDR3 protein. The sample has about 350,000 distinct CDR3 sequences, less than 70% seen once. Sequencing input: peripheral blood. The origin of the receptors is a man aged 40-49 years with primary liver carcinoma and hepatitis B virus infection. CDR3s include the opening cysteine and the closing phenylalanine or tryptophan. The order of the fields is V gene, J gene, D gene, clone size, CDR3 DNA, CDR3 protein. The D gene is left open where the match is weak. Rows give clone size only sometimes, using once, few, many, or a class for an expanded clone.

>TRBV18|TRBJ2-7|.|few
TGTGCCAGCTCACCACGGGGCCGAACGAACTACGAGCAGTACTTC
CASSPRGRTNYEQYF
>TRBV11-2|TRBJ2-7|TRBD2|.
TGTGTCAGCAGCCCTGGAGCGGGAAGCTCTTACGAGCAGTACTTC
CVSSPGAGSSYEQYF
>TRBV28|TRBJ2-1|TRBD2|.
TGTGCCAGCAGTTCTGGCGGGAGGGCCGAAACATTCAATGAGCAGTTCTTC
CASSSGGRAETFNEQFF
>TRBV2|TRBJ2-7|.|few
TGTGCCAGCAGACCCTCGAATGGCGAGCAGTACTTC
CASRPSNGEQYF
>TRBV7-3|TRBJ2-2|.|.
TGTGCCAGCAGCTTACTACCTTACACCGGGGAGCTGTTTTTT
CASSLLPYTGELFF
>TRBV11-2|TRBJ1-1|.|.
TGTGCCAGCAGCTTACGGGGGAACACTGAAGCCCTCTTT
CASSLRGNTEALF
>TRBV11-1|TRBJ2-3|.|.
TGTGCCAGTAGCTTTCCCATAGCGGAAAGCACAGATACGCAGTATTTT
CASSFPIAESTDTQYF
>TRBV6-1|TRBJ1-4|.|many
TGTGCCAGCAGTGACGTCATGGCTAATGAAAAACTGTTTTTT
CASSDVMANEKLFF
>TRBV10-3|TRBJ2-6|TRBD1|.
TGTGTCATCAGTGAGTCAGGGGGCGCTGGGGCCAATGTCCTGACTTTC
CVISESGGAGANVLTF
>TRBV11-3|TRBJ2-1|TRBD2|once
TGTACCAGCAGCTTAGGGACTAGCGGGAGTGATGAGCAATTCTTC
CTSSLGTSGSDEQFF
>TRBV11-1|TRBJ2-3|.|many
.
CANNYCCQGGTDTQYF
>TRBV6-2/TRBV6-3|TRBJ1-1|.|many
TGTGCCAGCACCGAAATCCGGGGCCCCGTTGAAGCTTTCTTT
CASTEIRGPVEAFF
>TRBV4-3|TRBJ1-4|.|many
TGCGCCAGCAGCCAAGCTGTCAGGGACGAAAAACTGTTTTTT
CASSQAVRDEKLFF
>TRBV11-3|TRBJ2-1|.|many
TGTGCCAGCAGCCTTTACAACGGGTACAATGAGCAGTTCTTC
CASSLYNGYNEQFF
>TRBV11-2|TRBJ2-5|.|many
TGTGCCAGCAGCCGATTTGGGGGATATGAGACCCAGTACTTC
CASSRFGGYETQYF